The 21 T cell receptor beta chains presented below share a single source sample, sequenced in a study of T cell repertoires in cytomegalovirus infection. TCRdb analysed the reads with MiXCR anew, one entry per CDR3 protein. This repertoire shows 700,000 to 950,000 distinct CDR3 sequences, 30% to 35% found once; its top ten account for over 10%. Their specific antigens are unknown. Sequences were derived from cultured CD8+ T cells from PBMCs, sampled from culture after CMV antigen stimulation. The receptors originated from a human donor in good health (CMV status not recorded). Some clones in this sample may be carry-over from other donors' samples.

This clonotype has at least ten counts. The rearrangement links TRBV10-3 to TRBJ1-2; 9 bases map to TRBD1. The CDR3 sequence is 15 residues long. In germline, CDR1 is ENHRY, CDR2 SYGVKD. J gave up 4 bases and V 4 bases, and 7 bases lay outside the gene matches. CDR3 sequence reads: CAISGDRVPGYGYTF. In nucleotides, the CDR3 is TGTGCCATCAGTGGGGACAGGGTCCCCGGCTATGGCTACACCTTC.

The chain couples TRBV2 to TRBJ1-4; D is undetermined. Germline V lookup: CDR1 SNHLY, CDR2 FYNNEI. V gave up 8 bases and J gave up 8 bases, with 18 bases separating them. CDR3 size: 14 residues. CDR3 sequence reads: CASSMWSGKEKLFF. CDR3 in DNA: TGTGCCAGCTCTATGTGGTCTGGCAAGGAAAAACTGTTTTTT.

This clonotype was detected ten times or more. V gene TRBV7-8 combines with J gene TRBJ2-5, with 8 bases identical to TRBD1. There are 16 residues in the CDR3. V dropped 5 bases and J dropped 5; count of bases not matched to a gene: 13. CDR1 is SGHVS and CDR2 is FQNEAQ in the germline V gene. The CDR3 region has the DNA TGTGCCAGCAGCAAAGAGACAGGGGATCCTCGGGAGACCCAGTACTTC. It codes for CASSKETGDPRETQYF.

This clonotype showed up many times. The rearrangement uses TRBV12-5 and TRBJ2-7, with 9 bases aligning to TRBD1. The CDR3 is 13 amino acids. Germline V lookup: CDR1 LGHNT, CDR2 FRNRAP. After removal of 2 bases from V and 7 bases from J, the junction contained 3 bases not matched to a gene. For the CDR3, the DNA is TGTGCTAGTGGTTTGACGGACAGGGGAGAGCAGTACGTC. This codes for CASGLTDRGEQYV.

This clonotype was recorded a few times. DNA for the CDR3: TGTGGTGATGGAAACACCTACAATGAGCAGTTCTTC. Translating it yields CGDGNTYNEQFF. The chain links TRBV11-2 to TRBJ2-1; D not certain. The CDR3 loop spans 12 amino acids. The V gene's germline CDR1 is SGHAT and CDR2 FQNNGV.

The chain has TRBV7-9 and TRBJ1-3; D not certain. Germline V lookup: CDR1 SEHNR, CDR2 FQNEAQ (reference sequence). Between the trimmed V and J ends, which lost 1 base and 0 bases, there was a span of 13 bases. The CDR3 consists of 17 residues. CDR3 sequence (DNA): TGTGCCAGCAGCTTAGGGTACAGATTTCGCTCTGGAAACACCATATATTTT. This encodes CASSLGYRFRSGNTIYF.

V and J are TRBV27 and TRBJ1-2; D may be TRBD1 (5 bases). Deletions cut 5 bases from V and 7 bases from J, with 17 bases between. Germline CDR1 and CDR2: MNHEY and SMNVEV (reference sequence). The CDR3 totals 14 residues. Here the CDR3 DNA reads TGTGCCAGCAGTGACTCGGGCGTAGGGGTTGGCTACACCTTC. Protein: CASSDSGVGVGYTF.

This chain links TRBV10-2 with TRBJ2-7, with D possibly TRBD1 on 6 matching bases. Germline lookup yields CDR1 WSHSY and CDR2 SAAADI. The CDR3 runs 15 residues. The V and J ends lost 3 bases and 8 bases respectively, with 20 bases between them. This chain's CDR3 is CASSDRQARHTQQYF. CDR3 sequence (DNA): TGCGCCAGCAGTGACAGACAGGCGAGACATACGCAGCAGTACTTC.

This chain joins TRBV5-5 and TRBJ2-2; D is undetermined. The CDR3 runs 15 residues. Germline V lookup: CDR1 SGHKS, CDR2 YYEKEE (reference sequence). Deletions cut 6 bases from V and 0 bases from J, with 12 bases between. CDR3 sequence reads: CASNSLLANTGELFF. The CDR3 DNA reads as TGTGCCAGCAACTCGCTCTTAGCGAACACCGGGGAGCTGTTTTTT.

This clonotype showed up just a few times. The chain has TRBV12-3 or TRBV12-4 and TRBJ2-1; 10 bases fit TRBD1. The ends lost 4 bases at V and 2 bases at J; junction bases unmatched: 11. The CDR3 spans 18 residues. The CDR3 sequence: CASSSSIRDRGTYNEQFF. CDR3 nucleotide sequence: TGTGCCAGCAGTTCAAGCATCCGGGACAGGGGTACCTACAATGAGCAGTTCTTC.

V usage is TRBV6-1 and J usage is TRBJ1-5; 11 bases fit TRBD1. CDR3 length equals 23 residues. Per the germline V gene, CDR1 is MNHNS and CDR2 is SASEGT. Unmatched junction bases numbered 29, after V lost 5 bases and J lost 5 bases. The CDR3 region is CASSSLQSGPDGQGAGGDQPQHF. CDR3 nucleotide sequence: TGTGCCAGCAGTTCTCTCCAAAGCGGACCCGACGGACAGGGGGCCGGAGGCGATCAGCCCCAGCATTTT.

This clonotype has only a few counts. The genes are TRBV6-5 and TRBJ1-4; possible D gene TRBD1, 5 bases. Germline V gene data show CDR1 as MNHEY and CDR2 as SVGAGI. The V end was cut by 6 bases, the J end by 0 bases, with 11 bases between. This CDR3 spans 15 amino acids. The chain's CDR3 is CASRKGDSTNEKLFF. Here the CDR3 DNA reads TGTGCCAGCAGGAAAGGGGATTCAACTAATGAAAAACTGTTTTTT.

CDR3 loop: CASNPLGERTDTQYF. In DNA form, the CDR3 reads TGTGCCAGCAACCCCCTCGGGGAACGCACAGATACGCAGTATTTT. This chain uses TRBV27 with TRBJ2-3; a possible D gene is TRBD2 (5 bases). The germline gives CDR1 MNHEY, CDR2 SMNVEV (reference sequence). The CDR3 extends over 15 amino acids. Trimming cost V 7 bases and J 1 base, with 15 bases left between them.

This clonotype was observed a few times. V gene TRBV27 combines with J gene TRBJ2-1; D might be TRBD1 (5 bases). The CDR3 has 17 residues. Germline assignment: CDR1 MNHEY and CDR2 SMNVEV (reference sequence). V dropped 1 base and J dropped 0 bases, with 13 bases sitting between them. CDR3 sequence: CASSLWARGHSYNEQFF. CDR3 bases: TGTGCCAGCAGTTTATGGGCCCGAGGACACTCCTACAATGAGCAGTTCTTC.

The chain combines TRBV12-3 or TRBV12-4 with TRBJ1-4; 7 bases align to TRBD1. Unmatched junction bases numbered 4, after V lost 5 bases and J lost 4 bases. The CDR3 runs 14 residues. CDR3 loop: CASSPDRYNEKLFF. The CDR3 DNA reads TGTGCCAGCAGTCCGGACAGGTATAATGAAAAACTGTTTTTT.

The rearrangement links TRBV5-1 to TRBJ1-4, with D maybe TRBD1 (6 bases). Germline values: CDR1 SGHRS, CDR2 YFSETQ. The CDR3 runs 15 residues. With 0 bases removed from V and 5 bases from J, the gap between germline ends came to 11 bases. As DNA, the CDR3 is TGCGCCAGCAGCTTGGCTTGGGGGCCGAATGAAAAACTGTTTTTT. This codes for CASSLAWGPNEKLFF.

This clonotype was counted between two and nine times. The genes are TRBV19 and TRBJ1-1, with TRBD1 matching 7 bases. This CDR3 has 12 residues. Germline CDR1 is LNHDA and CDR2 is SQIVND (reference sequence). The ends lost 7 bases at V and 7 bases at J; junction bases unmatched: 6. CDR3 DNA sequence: TGTGCCAGTACCAGGGGGGTATTTGAAGCTTTCTTT. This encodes CASTRGVFEAFF.

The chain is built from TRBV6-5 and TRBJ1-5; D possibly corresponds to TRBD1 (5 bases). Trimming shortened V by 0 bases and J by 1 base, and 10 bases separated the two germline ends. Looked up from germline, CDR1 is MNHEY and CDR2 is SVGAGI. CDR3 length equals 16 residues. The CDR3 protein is CASSYSRWGSNQPQHF. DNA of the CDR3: TGTGCCAGCAGTTACTCACGGTGGGGGAGCAATCAGCCCCAGCATTTT.

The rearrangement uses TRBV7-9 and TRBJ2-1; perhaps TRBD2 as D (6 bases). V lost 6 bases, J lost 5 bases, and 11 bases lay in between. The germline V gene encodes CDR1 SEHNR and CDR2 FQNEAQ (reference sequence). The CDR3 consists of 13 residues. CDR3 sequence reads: CASRAGFNNEQFF. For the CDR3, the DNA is TGTGCCAGCAGGGCGGGGTTCAACAATGAGCAGTTCTTC.

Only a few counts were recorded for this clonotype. CDR3 DNA sequence: TGCAGTGCTAGAGGAAGCGAGGCCGGGGAGCTGTTTTTT. Translated: CSARGSEAGELFF. The rearrangement joins TRBV20-1 to TRBJ2-2, with D unclear. The CDR3 is 13 amino acids. V shed 1 base and J shed 6 bases, with 9 bases lying between them. Germline assignment: CDR1 DFQATT and CDR2 SNEGSKA (reference sequence).

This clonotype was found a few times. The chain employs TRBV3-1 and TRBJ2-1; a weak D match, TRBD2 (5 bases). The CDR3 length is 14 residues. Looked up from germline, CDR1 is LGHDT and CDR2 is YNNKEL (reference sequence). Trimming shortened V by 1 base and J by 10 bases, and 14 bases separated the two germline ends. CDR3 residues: CASSQGGPGPEQFF. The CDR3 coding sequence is TGTGCCAGCAGCCAAGGAGGGCCCGGGCCGGAGCAGTTCTTC.